This T cell receptor (beta chain) comes out of a study of T cell repertoires in cytomegalovirus infection. This clonotype was seen repeatedly, ten times or more. Its target is unknown. TCRdb reprocessed the reads via MiXCR and lists one record per CDR3 protein. The data show fewer than 300,000 distinct CDR3 sequences, around 25% seen once. Points from the study as a whole: In two of eight donors, the top clonotype was HLA-C-restricted CMV-specific. The cumulative frequency of public TCR beta families distinguished individuals who carried CMV together with the relevant HLA.

CDR3 length: 16 residues. V lost 3 bases to trimming and J lost 1 base, with 13 bases between them. CDR1 and CDR2 from the germline V gene are SGHTA and FQGNSA. The sequence was obtained from a human donor in good health (CMV status not recorded). Some clones in this sample may be carry-over from other donors' samples. The sequencing sample was made of PBMCs. This chain links TRBV7-2 with TRBJ2-4, with D perhaps matching TRBD2 (7 bases). Here the CDR3 reads CASSFPEGGAKNIQYF. The CDR3 DNA reads as TGTGCCAGCAGCTTTCCCGAGGGGGGGGCCAAAAACATTCAGTACTTC.